The text below deals with one T cell receptor (beta chain). The target antigen is unknown. The data belong to a study of blood T cells in healthy people across ages. Study results and caveats: Lack of knowledge of donor CMV status possibly confounded expanded clonotype changes.

Trimming removed 6 bases from V and 0 bases from J; junction bases left unmatched: 8. The length of the CDR3 is 15 residues. Germline values: CDR1 SGHTA, CDR2 FQGNSA. Peripheral blood was drawn, approximately 10 milliliters per donor. Samples each yielded at least 6 micrograms of total RNA. Through a sample-barcoded 5' primer and a J-beta primer mix, a second PCR was run for roughly 7 to 12 cycles. TCRdb redid the calling of the 5' RACE reads with MiXCR, one entry per CDR3 protein. This sample yields about 1.4 million distinct CDR3 sequences, of which 59% are seen a single time; 6.5% to 8.5% belongs to the top ten.

This sequence originates from a man between 18 and 35 years old in good health. The sequenced sample consisted of blood. V is TRBV7-2 and J is TRBJ2-7; 7 bases are shared with TRBD2. This chain's CDR3 is CASSNPSGHSYEQYF. In nucleotides, the CDR3 is TGTGCCAGCAGTAACCCTAGCGGACACTCCTACGAGCAGTACTTC.